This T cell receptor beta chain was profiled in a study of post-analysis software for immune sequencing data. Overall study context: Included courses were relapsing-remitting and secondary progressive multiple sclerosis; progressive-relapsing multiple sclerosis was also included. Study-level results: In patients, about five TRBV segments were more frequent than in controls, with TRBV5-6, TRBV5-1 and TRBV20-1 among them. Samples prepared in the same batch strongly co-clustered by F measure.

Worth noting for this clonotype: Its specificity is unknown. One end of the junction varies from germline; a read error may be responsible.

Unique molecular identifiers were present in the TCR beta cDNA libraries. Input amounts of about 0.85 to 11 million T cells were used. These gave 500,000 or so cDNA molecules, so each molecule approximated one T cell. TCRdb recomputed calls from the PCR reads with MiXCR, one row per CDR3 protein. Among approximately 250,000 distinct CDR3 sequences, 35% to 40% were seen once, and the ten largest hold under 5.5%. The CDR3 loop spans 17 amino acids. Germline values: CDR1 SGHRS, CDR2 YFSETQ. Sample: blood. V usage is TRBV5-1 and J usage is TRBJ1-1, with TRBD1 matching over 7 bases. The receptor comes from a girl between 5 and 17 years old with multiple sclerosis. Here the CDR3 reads CTSSLAWDRPRDTEAFF. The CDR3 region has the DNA TGCACCAGCAGCTTGGCCTGGGACAGACCTAGGGACACTGAAGCTTTCTTT.